These 5 T cell receptor beta chains were sequenced from one sample in a study of cytomegalovirus exposure and HLA in healthy donors. Use of 60 Vbeta and 13 Jbeta primers characterized the PCR. Data came from immunoSEQ multiplex PCR; TCRdb stores just in-frame clones and leaves some out. The data show 130,000 or so clones, with around 79% seen just once and around 1.6% held by the top ten. The sample consisted of PBMCs. Source of these receptors: a woman between 18 and 30 years old in good health and CMV-seronegative.

The chain recombines TRBV5-1 with TRBJ2-3; TRBD2 aligns across 8 bases. The CDR3 is 14 residues long. Germline V gene sequence: CDR1 SGHRS, CDR2 YFSETQ. V lost 0 bases and J lost 5; bases outside the gene matches: 2. The CDR3: CASSLDSGKDTQYF. CDR3 in DNA: TGCGCCAGCAGCTTGGATAGCGGGAAAGATACGCAGTATTTT.

V is TRBV11-2 and J is TRBJ1-4, with 10 bases fitting TRBD1. Trimming at V came to 5 bases and at J to 8 bases, leaving 8 bases not matched to a gene. Germline CDR1 SGHAT, CDR2 FQNNGV. The CDR3 consists of 15 residues. The CDR3, as DNA: TGTGCCAGCAGCCCGTGGCGGGACAGGGGAGAAAAACTGTTTTTT. Encoded protein: CASSPWRDRGEKLFF. The variable domain in full, completed from reference TRBV11-2 and TRBJ1-4, reads EAGVAQSPRYKIIEKRQSVAFWCNPISGHATLYWYQQILGQGPKLLIQFQNNGVVDDSQLPKDRFSAERLKGVDSTLKIQPAKLEDSAVYLCASSPWRDRGEKLFFGSGTQLSVL.

J is TRBJ1-5 and V is TRBV5-6; perhaps TRBD1 as D (5 bases). The CDR3 has 16 amino acids. Germline CDR1 SGHDT, CDR2 YYEEEE. Trimming took 0 bases from V and 0 from J, leaving 10 bases between them. This chain's CDR3 is CASSLGWGDSNQPQHF. In DNA form, the CDR3 reads TGTGCCAGCAGCTTGGGCTGGGGGGATAGCAATCAGCCCCAGCATTTT. The full variable domain, in which reference TRBV5-6 and TRBJ1-5 provide the parts outside the CDR3, is DAGVTQSPTHLIKTRGQQVTLRCSPKSGHDTVSWYQQALGQGPQFIFQYYEEEERQRGNFPDRFSGHQFPNYSSELNVNALLLGDSALYLCASSLGWGDSNQPQHFGDGTRLSIL.

The chain carries TRBV7-9 and TRBJ2-3; weak D call: TRBD1 (8 bases). V lost 3 bases and J 2 bases, leaving 15 bases between the germline ends. Germline lookup yields CDR1 SEHNR and CDR2 FQNEAQ (reference sequence). The CDR3 runs to 16 residues. The CDR3 nucleotides are TGTGCCAGCAGCTTGCGGGGGACAGGAGACACAGATACGCAGTATTTT. It specifies CASSLRGTGDTDTQYF.

V and J are TRBV23-1 and TRBJ1-5; TRBD1 agrees at 11 bases. TRBV23-1 is an ORF, and what it does is uncertain. CDR3 size: 13 residues. The trim removed 11 bases at V and 6 bases at J, leaving 6 bases unmatched. The chain's CDR3 is CAPRTGGFQPQHF. CDR3 nucleotides: TGCGCCCCCCGGACAGGGGGCTTTCAGCCCCAGCATTTT.